This T cell receptor (beta chain) was sequenced in a study of T cell repertoires in cytomegalovirus infection. At least ten counts were recorded for this clonotype. Its antigen is unknown. Findings of the study overall: Summed frequency of public TCR beta families distinguished CMV carriers with the relevant HLA.

Each CDR3 protein gets one entry after TCRdb re-called the reads with MiXCR. The sample consists of 210,000 or so distinct CDR3 sequences, about 7% of them appearing once. The germline CDR1 and CDR2 sequences are SGHRS and YFSETQ. CDR3 length equals 15 residues. V gave up 4 bases and J gave up 6 bases, with 19 bases separating them. The sequence was obtained from a human donor in good health (CMV status not recorded). Some clones in this sample may be carry-over from other donors' samples. Sequencing was carried out using PBMCs. The genes are TRBV5-1 and TRBJ1-2; possible D gene TRBD1, 5 bases. DNA for the CDR3: TGCGCCAGCAGCCAGGGACGGCCACACGAGCATGGCTACACCTTC. Residues: CASSQGRPHEHGYTF.